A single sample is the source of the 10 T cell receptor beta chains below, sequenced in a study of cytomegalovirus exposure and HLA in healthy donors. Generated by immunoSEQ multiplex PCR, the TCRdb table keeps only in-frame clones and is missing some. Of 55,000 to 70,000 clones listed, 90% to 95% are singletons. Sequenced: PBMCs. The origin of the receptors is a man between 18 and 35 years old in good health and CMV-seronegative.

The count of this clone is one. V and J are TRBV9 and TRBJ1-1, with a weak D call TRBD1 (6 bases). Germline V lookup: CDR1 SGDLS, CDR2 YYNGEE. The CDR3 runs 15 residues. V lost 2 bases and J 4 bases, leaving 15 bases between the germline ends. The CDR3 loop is CASSVAGGPRTEAFF. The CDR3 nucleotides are TGTGCCAGCAGCGTCGCCGGGGGGCCTCGCACTGAAGCTTTCTTT.

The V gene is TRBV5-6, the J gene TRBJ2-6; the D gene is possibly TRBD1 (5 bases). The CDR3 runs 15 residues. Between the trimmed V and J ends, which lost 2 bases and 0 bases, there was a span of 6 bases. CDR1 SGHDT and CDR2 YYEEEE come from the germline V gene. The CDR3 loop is CASSLGASGANVLTF. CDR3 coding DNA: TGTGCCAGCAGCTTAGGGGCCTCTGGGGCCAACGTCCTGACTTTC. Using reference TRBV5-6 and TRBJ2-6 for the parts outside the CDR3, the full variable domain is DAGVTQSPTHLIKTRGQQVTLRCSPKSGHDTVSWYQQALGQGPQFIFQYYEEEERQRGNFPDRFSGHQFPNYSSELNVNALLLGDSALYLCASSLGASGANVLTFGAGSRLTVL.

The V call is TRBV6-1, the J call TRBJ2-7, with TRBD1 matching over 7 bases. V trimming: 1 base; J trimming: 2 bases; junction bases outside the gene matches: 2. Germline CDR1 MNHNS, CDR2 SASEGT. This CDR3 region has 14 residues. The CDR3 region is CASSEGQGTYEQYF. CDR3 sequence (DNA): TGTGCCAGCAGTGAAGGACAGGGAACCTACGAGCAGTACTTC.

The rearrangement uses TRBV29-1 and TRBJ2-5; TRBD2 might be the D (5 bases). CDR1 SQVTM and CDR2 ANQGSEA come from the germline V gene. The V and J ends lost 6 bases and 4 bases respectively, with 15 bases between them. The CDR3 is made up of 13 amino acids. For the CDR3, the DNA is TGCAGCGTAGGTAGTCGCGGAGGAGAGACCCAGTACTTC. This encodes CSVGSRGGETQYF.

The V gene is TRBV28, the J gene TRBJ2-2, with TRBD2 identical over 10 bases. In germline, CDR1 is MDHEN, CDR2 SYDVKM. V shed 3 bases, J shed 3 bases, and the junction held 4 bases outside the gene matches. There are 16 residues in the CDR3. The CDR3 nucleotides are TGTGCCAGCAGTTTTTACACTAGCGGGGACACCGGGGAGCTGTTTTTT. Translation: CASSFYTSGDTGELFF.

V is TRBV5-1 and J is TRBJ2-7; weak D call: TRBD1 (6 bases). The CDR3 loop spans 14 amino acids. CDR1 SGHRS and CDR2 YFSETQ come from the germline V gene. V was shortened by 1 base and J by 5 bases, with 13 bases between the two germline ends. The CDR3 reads CASSLPIQGNEQYF. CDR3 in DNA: TGCGCCAGCAGCTTGCCTATACAGGGAAACGAGCAGTACTTC.

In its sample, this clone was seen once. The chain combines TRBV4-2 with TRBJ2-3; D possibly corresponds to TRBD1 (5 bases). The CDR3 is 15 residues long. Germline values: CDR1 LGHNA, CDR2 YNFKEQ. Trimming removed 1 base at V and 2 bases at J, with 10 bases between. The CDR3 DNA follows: TGTGCCAGCAGCCAAGCCAGGGCCATCACAGATACGCAGTATTTT. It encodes CASSQARAITDTQYF.

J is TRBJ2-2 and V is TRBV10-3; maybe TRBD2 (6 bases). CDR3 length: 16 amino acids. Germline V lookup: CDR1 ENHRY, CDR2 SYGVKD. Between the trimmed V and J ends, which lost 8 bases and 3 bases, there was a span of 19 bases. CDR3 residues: CAIPRLEGSDTGELFF. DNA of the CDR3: TGTGCCATCCCCCGTTTGGAGGGCTCGGACACCGGGGAGCTGTTTTTT.

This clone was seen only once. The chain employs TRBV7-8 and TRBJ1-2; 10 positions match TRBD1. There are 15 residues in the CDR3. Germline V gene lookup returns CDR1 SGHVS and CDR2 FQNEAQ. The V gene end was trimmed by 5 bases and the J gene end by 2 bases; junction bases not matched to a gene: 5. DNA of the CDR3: TGTGCCAGCAGCCCCCGGGACAGGGGAAACTATGGCTACACCTTC. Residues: CASSPRDRGNYGYTF.

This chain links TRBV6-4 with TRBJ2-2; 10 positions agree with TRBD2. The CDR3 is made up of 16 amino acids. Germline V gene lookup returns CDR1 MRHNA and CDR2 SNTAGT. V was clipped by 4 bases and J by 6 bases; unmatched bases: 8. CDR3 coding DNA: TGTGCCAGCAGTGTATCCGGGACTAGCGAGGCCGGGGAGCTGTTTTTT. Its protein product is CASSVSGTSEAGELFF.